Sequencing of this T cell receptor beta chain was carried out in a study of blood T cell repertoires in COVID-19. Original data processing: The assay estimated nucleated cells by amplifying reference gene primers. Sequenced by immunoSEQ multiplex PCR; TCRdb stores in-frame clones only, minus some. V and J calls and clone size are copied from that table; D and trimming were computed from the DNA. The sample contains around 100,000 clones, about 85% of which appear only once. This CDR3 comprises 17 residues. Germline CDR1 and CDR2: LNHDA and SQIVND (reference sequence). The junction had 11 bases not matched to a gene; V was cut back by 5 bases and J by 4 bases.

The receptor comes from a man in his fifties with active COVID-19. This sequence joins TRBV19 and TRBJ2-1, with 10 bases matching TRBD2. The specimen sequenced was peripheral blood. The CDR3 is CASSPRPLAGAYNEQFF. In nucleotides, the CDR3 is TGTGCCAGTAGTCCCCGGCCCCTAGCGGGGGCTTACAATGAGCAGTTCTTC.